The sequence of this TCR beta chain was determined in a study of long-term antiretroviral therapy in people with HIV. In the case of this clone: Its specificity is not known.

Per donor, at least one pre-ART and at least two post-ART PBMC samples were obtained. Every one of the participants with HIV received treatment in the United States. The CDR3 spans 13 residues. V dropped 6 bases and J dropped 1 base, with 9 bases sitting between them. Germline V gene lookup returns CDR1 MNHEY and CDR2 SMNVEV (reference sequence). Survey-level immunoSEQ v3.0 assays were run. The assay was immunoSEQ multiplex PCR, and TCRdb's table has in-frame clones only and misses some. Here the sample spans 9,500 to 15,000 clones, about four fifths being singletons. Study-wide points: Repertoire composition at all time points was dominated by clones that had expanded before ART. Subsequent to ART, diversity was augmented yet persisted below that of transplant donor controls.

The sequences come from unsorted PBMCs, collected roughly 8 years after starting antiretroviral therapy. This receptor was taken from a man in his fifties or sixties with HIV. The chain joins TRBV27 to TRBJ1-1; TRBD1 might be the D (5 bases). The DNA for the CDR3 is TGTGCCAGCAGCCAGACAGAGAACACTGAAGCTTTCTTT. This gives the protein CASSQTENTEAFF.